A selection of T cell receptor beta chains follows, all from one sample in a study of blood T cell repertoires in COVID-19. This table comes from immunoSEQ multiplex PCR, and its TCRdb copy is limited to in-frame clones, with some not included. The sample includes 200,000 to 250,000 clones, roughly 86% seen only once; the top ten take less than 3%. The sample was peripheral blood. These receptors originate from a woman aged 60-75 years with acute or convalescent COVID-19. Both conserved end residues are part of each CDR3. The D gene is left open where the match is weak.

cdr3_aa: CASSPQGANTEAFF
d_call: TRBD1
v_call: TRBV2

cdr3_aa: CASSRRGANYGYTF
d_call: NA
v_call: TRBV4-1

cdr3_aa: CASSLGFYRDSGNTIYF
d_call: NA
v_call: TRBV5-1

cdr3_aa: CASSLGPGTEAFF
d_call: NA
v_call: TRBV13

cdr3_aa: CASSQGGGSRTDTQYF
d_call: NA
v_call: TRBV14

cdr3_aa: CASSYSLGGGREQYF
d_call: NA
v_call: TRBV6-2/TRBV6-3

cdr3_aa: CASSIGGRVEQYF
d_call: TRBD2
v_call: TRBV19

cdr3_aa: CASRQGTDQPQHF
d_call: NA
v_call: TRBV19

cdr3_aa: CSASRSGQSRYNEQFF
d_call: NA
v_call: TRBV20-1

cdr3_aa: CASKRAGPLHF
d_call: NA
v_call: TRBV5-6

cdr3_aa: CASSLDGGSYEQYF
d_call: NA
v_call: TRBV11-2

cdr3_aa: CASSPTQVSEAFF
d_call: NA
v_call: TRBV3-1/TRBV3-2

cdr3_aa: CASTLQAGGDGYTF
d_call: NA
v_call: TRBV6-6

cdr3_aa: CASSTGSTGNTIYF
d_call: NA
v_call: TRBV7-2

cdr3_aa: CASDGGWGTDTQYF
d_call: NA
v_call: TRBV5-4

cdr3_aa: CASSPLGIDTEAFF
d_call: NA
v_call: TRBV4-1

cdr3_aa: CASSWGGRDQPQHF
d_call: NA
v_call: TRBV6-5

cdr3_aa: CASTVGLTYEQYF
d_call: NA
v_call: TRBV6-5

cdr3_aa: CASSTGTQETQYF
d_call: NA
v_call: TRBV5-4

cdr3_aa: CASSPGGATNEKLFF
d_call: TRBD1
v_call: TRBV28

cdr3_aa: CASSTTVSNQPQHF
d_call: NA
v_call: TRBV18

cdr3_aa: CASRHGQGAPGNGYTF
d_call: TRBD1
v_call: TRBV7-9

cdr3_aa: CASSLATGQMHEQFF
d_call: TRBD1
v_call: TRBV5-1

cdr3_aa: CASSSIPGQRTDTQYF
d_call: TRBD1
v_call: TRBV7-2

cdr3_aa: CASSYARGVAYNEQFF
d_call: TRBD2
v_call: TRBV6-6

cdr3_aa: CASSWWQGADNEQFF
d_call: TRBD1
v_call: TRBV2

cdr3_aa: CASSLGPSGSVQETQYF
d_call: TRBD2
v_call: TRBV7-2

cdr3_aa: CASSFTGGTEAFF
d_call: TRBD1
v_call: TRBV7-3

cdr3_aa: CASSGSDSRLYNEQFF
d_call: NA
v_call: TRBV25-1

cdr3_aa: CASSSLDRNMNTEAFF
d_call: NA
v_call: TRBV5-6

cdr3_aa: CASSYRDRGLDTEAFF
d_call: TRBD1
v_call: TRBV14

cdr3_aa: CAWSVTFVDTQYF
d_call: NA
v_call: TRBV30

cdr3_aa: CASSSLQGWGEKLFF
d_call: NA
v_call: TRBV19

cdr3_aa: CASSDSHLATNEKLFF
d_call: NA
v_call: TRBV6-2/TRBV6-3

cdr3_aa: CASSVEIVGLIRF
d_call: NA
v_call: TRBV9

cdr3_aa: CASSGQMNTEAFF
d_call: NA
v_call: TRBV5-1